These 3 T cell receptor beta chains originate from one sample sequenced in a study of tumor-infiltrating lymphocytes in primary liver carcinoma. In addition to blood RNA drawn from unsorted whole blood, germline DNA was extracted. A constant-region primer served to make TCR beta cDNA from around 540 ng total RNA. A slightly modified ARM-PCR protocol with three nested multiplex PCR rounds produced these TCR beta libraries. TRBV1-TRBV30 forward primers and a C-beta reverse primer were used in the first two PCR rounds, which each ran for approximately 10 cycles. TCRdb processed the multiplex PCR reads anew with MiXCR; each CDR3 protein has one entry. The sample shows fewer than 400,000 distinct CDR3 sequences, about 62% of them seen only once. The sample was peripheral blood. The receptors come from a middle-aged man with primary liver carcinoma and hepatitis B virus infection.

CDR3 sequence reads: CAGMPRRAGYTF. The CDR3 DNA reads as TGTGCCGGGATGCCCAGACGGGCTGGCTACACCTTC. The V call is TRBV30, the J call TRBJ1-2; D not resolved. The length of the CDR3 is 12 residues. Germline V CDR1 and CDR2: GTSNPN, SVGIG (reference sequence). The V gene lost 8 bases and the J gene lost 7 bases, with 17 bases spanning the gap.

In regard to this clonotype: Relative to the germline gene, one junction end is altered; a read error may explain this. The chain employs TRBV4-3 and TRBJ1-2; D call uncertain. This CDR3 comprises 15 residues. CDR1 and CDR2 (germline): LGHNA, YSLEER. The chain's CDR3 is CANSQDRRTNYGYIF. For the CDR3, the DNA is TGCGCCAACAGCCAAGACCGGAGGACTAACTATGGCTACATCTTC.

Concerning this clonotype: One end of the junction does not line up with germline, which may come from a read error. The CDR3 spells CANSFGNTGELFF. The CDR3 nucleotides read TGTGCCAACAGTTTTGGGAACACCGGGGAGCTGTTTTTT. The chain couples TRBV12-3 or TRBV12-4 to TRBJ2-2; D is undetermined. This CDR3 contains 13 residues.